One sample yielded the 23 T cell receptor beta chains listed below, sequenced in a study of spatial heterogeneity in lung cancer. The time point was: blood at routine non-recurrence follow-up after resection. From the 5' RACE reads, TCRdb called clonotypes with MiXCR, one entry per CDR3 protein. This table holds 20,000 to 30,000 distinct CDR3 sequences, around 10% found once. Here the sequenced sample was PBMCs, taken at follow-up. The source is a male donor with early-stage non-small cell lung cancer.

This clonotype was seen a handful of times. This chain links TRBV6-2 or TRBV6-3 with TRBJ1-1; 8 nucleotides line up with TRBD1. CDR3 length equals 15 residues. J was trimmed by 6 bases and V by 2 bases; bases with no gene match: 8. Germline V lookup: CDR1 MNHEY, CDR2 SVGEGT. The CDR3 reads CASSYAQDREPEAFF. Written as DNA, the CDR3 is TGTGCCAGCAGTTACGCCCAGGACAGGGAACCTGAAGCTTTCTTT.

This clonotype was seen only a few times. The chain uses TRBV12-3 or TRBV12-4 and TRBJ1-5; 10 positions match TRBD1. V dropped 7 bases and J dropped 7; count of bases not matched to a gene: 1. The CDR3 sequence is 12 residues long. CDR3 nucleotide sequence: TGTGCCAGCACGACAGGGGGCCAGCCCCAGCATTTT. This sequence encodes CASTTGGQPQHF.

At least ten counts were recorded for this clonotype. This rearrangement joins TRBV4-3 to TRBJ1-1, with a tentative D call TRBD1 (6 bases). CDR1 is LGHNA and CDR2 is YSLEER in the germline V gene. The CDR3 contains 15 residues. Between the trimmed V and J ends, which lost 5 bases and 4 bases, there was a span of 17 bases. CDR3 DNA sequence: TGCGCCAGCAGCGAGGGACACCGGGATATCACTGAAGCTTTCTTT. The encoded protein is CASSEGHRDITEAFF.

This rearrangement joins TRBV3-1 to TRBJ1-1; maybe TRBD1 (6 bases). The CDR3 is 15 amino acids. Trimming took off 4 bases at V and 4 bases at J, with 16 bases between the two ends. CDR1 and CDR2 from the germline V gene are LGHDT and YNNKEL (reference sequence). The CDR3 loop is CASSRHPGGGTEAFF. DNA of the CDR3: TGTGCCAGCAGCCGCCACCCCGGGGGCGGCACTGAAGCTTTCTTT.

The chain couples TRBV7-9 to TRBJ1-1, with D uncertain. This CDR3 has 11 residues. V shed 1 base and J shed 8 bases, with 5 bases lying between them. Per germline, CDR1 SEHNR and CDR2 FQNEAQ (reference sequence). The CDR3 loop is CASSLVGEAFF. In nucleotides, the CDR3 is TGTGCCAGCAGCTTAGTTGGGGAAGCTTTCTTT.

In this sample, this clonotype turned up many times. The chain recombines TRBV5-1 with TRBJ1-1; D is unclear. Per the germline V gene, CDR1 is SGHRS and CDR2 is YFSETQ. Trimming cost V 9 bases and J 1 base, with 13 bases left between them. The CDR3 has 13 amino acids. CDR3 DNA sequence: TGCGCCACCAGGTTTAACGAGAACACTGAAGCTTTCTTT. This sequence encodes CATRFNENTEAFF.

This clonotype showed up many times. V and J are TRBV29-1 and TRBJ1-1; D gene unclear. Germline V gives CDR1 SQVTM, CDR2 ANQGSEA. The V gene lost 1 base and the J gene lost 3 bases, with 9 bases spanning the gap. CDR3 length: 13 amino acids. The CDR3 spells CSVEASLHTEAFF. As DNA, the CDR3 is TGCAGCGTTGAAGCCAGTCTCCACACTGAAGCTTTCTTT.

The table lists this clonotype with a few counts. This chain links TRBV28 with TRBJ2-4, with TRBD1 matching 9 bases. V was clipped by 2 bases and J by 7 bases; unmatched bases: 6. CDR1 and CDR2 from the germline V gene are MDHEN and SYDVKM. This CDR3 region has 15 residues. As DNA, the CDR3 is TGTGCCAGCAGTTTACAACAGGGGGCGGGTAACATTCAGTACTTC. Its translation is CASSLQQGAGNIQYF.

V gene TRBV7-9 combines with J gene TRBJ2-1; 7 nucleotides agree with TRBD2. Trimming at V came to 4 bases and at J to 7 bases, leaving 19 bases not matched to a gene. Germline V lookup: CDR1 SEHNR, CDR2 FQNEAQ (reference sequence). The CDR3 spans 18 residues. The CDR3 DNA follows: TGTGCCAGCAGCTCTGCTTATTCGTCGGGGGGAAAGATAAATGAGCAGTTCTTC. Amino acids: CASSSAYSSGGKINEQFF. Based on the CDR3 plus reference TRBV7-9 and TRBJ2-1, the full variable domain is DTGVSQNPRHKITKRGQNVTFRCDPISEHNRLYWYRQTLGQGPEFLTYFQNEAQLEKSRLLSDRFSAERPKGSFSTLEIQRTEQGDSAMYLCASSSAYSSGGKINEQFFGPGTRLTVL.

The gene calls are TRBV20-1 and TRBJ2-1; TRBD2 matches at 8 bases. Germline CDR1 reads DFQATT; CDR2 reads SNEGSKA (reference sequence). The CDR3 runs 15 residues. V trimming: 4 bases; J trimming: 3 bases; junction bases outside the gene matches: 8. The CDR3 DNA follows: TGCAGTGCTACCCCCCCGAGCGGGGGCTACAATGAGCAGTTCTTC. Protein: CSATPPSGGYNEQFF.

This clonotype was detected ten times or more. The chain couples TRBV24-1 to TRBJ2-3; D possibly corresponds to TRBD2 (6 bases). The CDR3 length is 17 residues. CDR1 and CDR2 (germline): KGHDR, SFDVKD. Trimming removed 5 bases at V and 3 bases at J, with 20 bases between. Written as DNA, the CDR3 is TGTGCCACCAGTGTTGGAAGTCGGGGGACTCGGACAGATACGCAGTATTTT. This sequence encodes CATSVGSRGTRTDTQYF.

This clonotype has ten or more counts. The chain employs TRBV11-2 and TRBJ2-3, with 8 bases matching TRBD1. This CDR3 is 16 amino acids long. V was clipped by 2 bases and J by 3 bases; unmatched bases: 7. Germline V lookup: CDR1 SGHAT, CDR2 FQNNGV. For the CDR3, the DNA is TGTGCCAGCAGCTTATCCGGACAGGGAGTAACAGATACGCAGTATTTT. This sequence encodes CASSLSGQGVTDTQYF.

In this sample, this clonotype turned up a few times. This chain links TRBV25-1 with TRBJ1-2; TRBD1 matches 10 bases. Losses at the gene ends were 3 bases for V and 4 bases for J; bases not matched to a gene: 2. The CDR3 spans 14 residues. Per germline, CDR1 MGHDK and CDR2 SYGVNS. The CDR3 nucleotides are TGTGCCAGCAGTGATGACAGGGGGCCCTATGGCTACACCTTC. This encodes CASSDDRGPYGYTF.

This chain connects TRBV7-2 to TRBJ2-7; D unresolved. The germline V gene encodes CDR1 SGHTA and CDR2 FQGNSA. With 2 bases removed from V and 6 bases from J, the gap between germline ends came to 8 bases. This CDR3 is 12 amino acids long. The CDR3: CASSLSRAEQYF. In DNA, the CDR3 is TGTGCCAGCAGCTTAAGCCGCGCCGAGCAGTACTTC. Together with reference TRBV7-2 and TRBJ2-7, the CDR3 gives the full variable domain: GAGVSQSPSNKVTEKGKDVELRCDPISGHTALYWYRQSLGQGLEFLIYFQGNSAPDKSGLPSDRFSAERTGGSVSTLTIQRTQQEDSAVYLCASSLSRAEQYFGPGTRLTVT.

This clonotype was detected ten times or more. The chain combines TRBV28 with TRBJ2-3; 10 positions match TRBD2. The CDR3 extends over 16 amino acids. Germline CDR1 and CDR2: MDHEN and SYDVKM. The V and J ends lost 7 bases and 2 bases, in that order; junction bases with no gene match: 9. CDR3 region: CASTPFGLADTDTQYF. CDR3 nucleotide sequence: TGTGCCAGCACCCCGTTTGGACTAGCGGACACAGATACGCAGTATTTT.

This clonotype was found many times. The V and J genes are TRBV2 and TRBJ2-5; D remains unclear. The CDR3 has 13 residues. Germline-derived CDR1 and CDR2 are SNHLY and FYNNEI. Trimming removed 5 bases at V and 2 bases at J, with 9 bases between. This CDR3 reads CASSLPVQETQYF. As DNA, the CDR3 is TGTGCCAGCAGTCTTCCGGTACAAGAGACCCAGTACTTC.

Many counts were recorded for this clonotype. V usage is TRBV9 and J usage is TRBJ2-1; D is possibly TRBD1 (5 bases). The V gene lost 3 bases and the J gene lost 0 bases, with 10 bases spanning the gap. The CDR3 extends over 15 amino acids. The V gene's germline CDR1 is SGDLS and CDR2 YYNGEE. The CDR3 bases are TGTGCCAGCAGCGAACAGGCGAGCTCCTACAATGAGCAGTTCTTC. Residues: CASSEQASSYNEQFF.

This clonotype was detected many times. The chain combines TRBV11-2 with TRBJ2-1; the D is unclear. Trimming stripped 5 bases from V and 9 bases from J, with 14 bases between. The CDR3 contains 13 residues. Germline CDR1 SGHAT, CDR2 FQNNGV. The CDR3 DNA is TGTGCCAGCAGCGACCTGTTCTGGGGTGAGCAGTTCTTC. Its protein is CASSDLFWGEQFF.

Concerning this clonotype itself: This may be a read error: a much more frequent sequence differs by one nucleotide. The chain uses TRBV4-3 and TRBJ2-7; D is undetermined. CDR1 and CDR2 from the germline V gene are LGHNA and YSLEER. Trimming stripped 0 bases from V and 1 base from J, with 16 bases between. CDR3 length: 17 amino acids. CDR3 nucleotides: TGCGCCAGCAGCCAAGATTATTTCGGGCTAGAATCCTACGAGCAGTACTTC. Its translation is CASSQDYFGLESYEQYF.

In this sample, this clonotype turned up a few times. A read error is possible here, since a much larger clone lies one base away. The rearrangement uses TRBV7-2 and TRBJ1-1; D is unclear. Germline lookup yields CDR1 SGHTA and CDR2 FQGNSA. This CDR3 contains 11 residues. The ends were cut back, 5 bases at V and 1 base at J, with 2 bases in the middle. The CDR3 region has the DNA TGTGCCAGCAGCCAGAACACTGAAGCTTTCTTT. Translated: CASSQNTEAFF. The entire variable domain, with the rest obtained from reference TRBV7-2 and TRBJ1-1, is as follows: GAGVSQSPSNKVTEKGKDVELRCDPISGHTALYWYRQSLGQGLEFLIYFQGNSAPDKSGLPSDRFSAERTGGSVSTLTIQRTQQEDSAVYLCASSQNTEAFFGQGTRLTVV.

With regard to this clonotype: Being one base from a much bigger clone, this may be a read error. V usage is TRBV30 and J usage is TRBJ2-2; maybe TRBD1 (5 bases). The CDR3 totals 15 residues. CDR1 and CDR2 (germline): GTSNPN, SVGIG (reference sequence). The chain's CDR3 is CACMRQGRNSGELFF. The CDR3 coding sequence is TGTGCCTGTATGCGCCAGGGTAGGAACTCCGGGGAGCTGTTTTTT.

This chain links TRBV7-6 with TRBJ2-3; tentative D call: TRBD1 (6 bases). The length of the CDR3 is 15 residues. V lost 4 bases and J 1 base, leaving 12 bases between the germline ends. Looked up from germline, CDR1 is SGHVS and CDR2 is FNYEAQ. Here the CDR3 reads CASSSSRGRTDTQYF. CDR3 coding DNA: TGTGCCAGCAGCTCCAGCAGGGGACGCACAGATACGCAGTATTTT.

The sample holds many counts of this clonotype. The chain has TRBV10-3 and TRBJ1-1; TRBD1 is a possible D gene (6 bases). With 0 bases removed from V and 0 bases from J, the gap between germline ends came to 8 bases. The germline V gene has CDR1 ENHRY and CDR2 SYGVKD. The CDR3 consists of 15 residues. The CDR3 coding sequence is TGTGCCATCAGTGAGTCGGACAGCTTGAACACTGAAGCTTTCTTT. Protein product: CAISESDSLNTEAFF.